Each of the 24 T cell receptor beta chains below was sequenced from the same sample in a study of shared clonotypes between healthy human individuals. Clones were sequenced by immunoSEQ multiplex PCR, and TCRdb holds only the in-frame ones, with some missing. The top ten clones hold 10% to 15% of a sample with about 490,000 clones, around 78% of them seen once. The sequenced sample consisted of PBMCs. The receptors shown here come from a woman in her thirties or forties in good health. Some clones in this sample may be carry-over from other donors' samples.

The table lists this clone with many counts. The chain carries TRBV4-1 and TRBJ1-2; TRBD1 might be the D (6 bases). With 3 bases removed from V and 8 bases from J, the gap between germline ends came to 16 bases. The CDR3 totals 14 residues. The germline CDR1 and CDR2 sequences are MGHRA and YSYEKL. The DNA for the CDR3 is TGCGCCAGCAGCCAGGGTGACAGGCGAGGGGGCTACACCTTC. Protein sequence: CASSQGDRRGGYTF.

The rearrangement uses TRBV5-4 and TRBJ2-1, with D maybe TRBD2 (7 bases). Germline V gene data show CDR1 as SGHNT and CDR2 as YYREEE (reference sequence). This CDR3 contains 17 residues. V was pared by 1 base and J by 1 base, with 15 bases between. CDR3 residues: CASSLKGGDTSYNEQFF. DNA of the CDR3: TGTGCCAGCAGCTTGAAGGGGGGGGACACTTCCTACAATGAGCAGTTCTTC.

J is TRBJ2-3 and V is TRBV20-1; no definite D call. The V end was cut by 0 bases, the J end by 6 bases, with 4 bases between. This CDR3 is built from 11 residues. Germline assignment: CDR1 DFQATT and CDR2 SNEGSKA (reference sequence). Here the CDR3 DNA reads TGCAGTGCTAGAGATGTTGATACGCAGTATTTT. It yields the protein CSARDVDTQYF.

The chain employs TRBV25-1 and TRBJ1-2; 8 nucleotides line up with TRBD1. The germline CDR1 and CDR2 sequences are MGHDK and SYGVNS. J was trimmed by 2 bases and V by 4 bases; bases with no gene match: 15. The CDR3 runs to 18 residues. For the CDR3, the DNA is TGTGCCAGCAGTGCCCCCGGGACAGGCGACCTATCGAACTATGGCTACACCTTC. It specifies CASSAPGTGDLSNYGYTF.

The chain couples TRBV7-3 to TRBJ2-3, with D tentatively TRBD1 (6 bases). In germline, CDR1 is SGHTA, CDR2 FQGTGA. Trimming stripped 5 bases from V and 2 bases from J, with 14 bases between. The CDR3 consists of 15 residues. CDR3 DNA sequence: TGTGCCAGCAGCCCCCGGGCAGGGGACACAGATACGCAGTATTTT. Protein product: CASSPRAGDTDTQYF. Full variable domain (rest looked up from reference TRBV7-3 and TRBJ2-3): GAGVSQTPSNKVTEKGKYVELRCDPISGHTALYWYRQSLGQGPEFLIYFQGTGAADDSGLPNDRFFAVRPEGSVSTLKIQRTERGDSAVYLCASSPRAGDTDTQYFGPGTRLTVL.

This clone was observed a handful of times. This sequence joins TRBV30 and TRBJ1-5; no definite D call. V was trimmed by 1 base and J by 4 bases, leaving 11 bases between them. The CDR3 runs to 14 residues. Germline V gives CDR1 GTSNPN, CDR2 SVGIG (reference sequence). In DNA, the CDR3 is TGTGCCTGGAGTGGCGCACGGAGGAATCAGCCCCAGCATTTT. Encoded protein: CAWSGARRNQPQHF.

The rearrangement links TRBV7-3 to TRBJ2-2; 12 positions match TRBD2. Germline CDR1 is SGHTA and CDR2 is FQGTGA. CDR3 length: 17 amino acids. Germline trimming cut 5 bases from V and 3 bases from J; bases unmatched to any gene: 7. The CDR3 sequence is CASSKTRLAGDTGELFF. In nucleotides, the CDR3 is TGTGCCAGCAGCAAGACTCGACTAGCGGGAGACACCGGGGAGCTGTTTTTT.

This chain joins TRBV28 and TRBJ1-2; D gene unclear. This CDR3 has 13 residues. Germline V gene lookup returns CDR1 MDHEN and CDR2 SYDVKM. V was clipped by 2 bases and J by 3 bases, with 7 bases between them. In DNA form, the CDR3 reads TGTGCCAGCAGTTTAGTTCAGCACTATGGCTACACCTTC. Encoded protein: CASSLVQHYGYTF.

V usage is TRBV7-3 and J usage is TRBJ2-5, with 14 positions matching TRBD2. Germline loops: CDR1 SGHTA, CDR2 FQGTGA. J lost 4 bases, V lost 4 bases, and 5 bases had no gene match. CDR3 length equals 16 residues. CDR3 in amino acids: CASSSAGTSGRETQYF. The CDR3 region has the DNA TGTGCCAGCAGCTCCGCCGGGACTAGCGGGAGAGAGACCCAGTACTTC.

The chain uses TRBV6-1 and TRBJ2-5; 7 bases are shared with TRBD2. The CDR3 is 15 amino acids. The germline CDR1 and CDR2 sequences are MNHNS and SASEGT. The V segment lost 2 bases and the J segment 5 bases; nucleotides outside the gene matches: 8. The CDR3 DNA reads TGTGCCAGCAGTGAAAGAGGACTAGAGTGGGAGACCCAGTACTTC. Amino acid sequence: CASSERGLEWETQYF.

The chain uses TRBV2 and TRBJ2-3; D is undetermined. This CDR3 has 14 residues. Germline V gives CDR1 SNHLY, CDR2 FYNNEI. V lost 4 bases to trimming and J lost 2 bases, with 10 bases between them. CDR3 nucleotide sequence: TGTGCCAGCAGTGTTCAGGTAGACACAGATACGCAGTATTTT. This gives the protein CASSVQVDTDTQYF.

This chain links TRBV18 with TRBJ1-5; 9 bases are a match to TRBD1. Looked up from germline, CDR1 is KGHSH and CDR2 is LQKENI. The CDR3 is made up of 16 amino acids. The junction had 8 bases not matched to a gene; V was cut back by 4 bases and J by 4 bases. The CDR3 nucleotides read TGTGCCAGCTCACGAGATCGAGACAGGGGGAATCAGCCCCAGCATTTT. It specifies CASSRDRDRGNQPQHF.

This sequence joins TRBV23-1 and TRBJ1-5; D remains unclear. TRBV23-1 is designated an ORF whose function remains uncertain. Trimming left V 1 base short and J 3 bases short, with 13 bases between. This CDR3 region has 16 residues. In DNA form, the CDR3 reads TGCGCCAGCAGTCAATATGTAAGGAATCACAATCAGCCCCAGCATTTT. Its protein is CASSQYVRNHNQPQHF.

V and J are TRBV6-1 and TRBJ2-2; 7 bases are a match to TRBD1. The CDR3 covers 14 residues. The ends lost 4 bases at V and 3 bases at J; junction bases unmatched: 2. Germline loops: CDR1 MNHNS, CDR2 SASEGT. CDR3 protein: CASSGQGYTGELFF. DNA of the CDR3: TGTGCCAGCAGTGGACAGGGTTACACCGGGGAGCTGTTTTTT.

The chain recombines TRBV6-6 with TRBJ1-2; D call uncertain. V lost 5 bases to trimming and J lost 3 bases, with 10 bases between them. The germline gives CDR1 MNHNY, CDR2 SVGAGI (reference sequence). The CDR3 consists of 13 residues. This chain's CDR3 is CASSKDAYYGYTF. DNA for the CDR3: TGTGCCAGCAGTAAAGACGCGTACTATGGCTACACCTTC.

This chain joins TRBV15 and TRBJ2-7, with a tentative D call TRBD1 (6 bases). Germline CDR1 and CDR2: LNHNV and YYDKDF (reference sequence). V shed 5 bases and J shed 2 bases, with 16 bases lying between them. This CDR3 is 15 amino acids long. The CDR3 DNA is TGTGCCACCAGCGTCGACAGGAGCGGTCCCTACGAGCAGTACTTC. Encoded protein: CATSVDRSGPYEQYF.

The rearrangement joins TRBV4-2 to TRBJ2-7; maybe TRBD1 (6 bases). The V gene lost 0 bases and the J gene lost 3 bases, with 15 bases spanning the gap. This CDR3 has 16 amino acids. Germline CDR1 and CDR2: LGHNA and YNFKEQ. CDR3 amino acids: CASSQDTGSRNYEQYF. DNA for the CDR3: TGTGCCAGCAGCCAAGATACAGGGTCACGTAACTACGAGCAGTACTTC.

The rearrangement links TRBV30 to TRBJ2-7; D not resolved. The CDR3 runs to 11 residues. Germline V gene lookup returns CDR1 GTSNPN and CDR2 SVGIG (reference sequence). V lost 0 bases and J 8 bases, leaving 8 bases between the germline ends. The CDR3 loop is CAWSVGSQQYF. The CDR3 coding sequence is TGTGCCTGGAGTGTGGGGTCGCAGCAGTACTTC.

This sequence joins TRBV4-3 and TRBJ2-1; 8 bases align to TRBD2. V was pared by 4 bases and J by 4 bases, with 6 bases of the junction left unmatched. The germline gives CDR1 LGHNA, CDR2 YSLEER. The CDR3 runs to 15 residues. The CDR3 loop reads CASSPLAGKYNEQFF. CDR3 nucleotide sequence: TGCGCCAGCAGCCCGCTAGCGGGTAAATACAATGAGCAGTTCTTC.

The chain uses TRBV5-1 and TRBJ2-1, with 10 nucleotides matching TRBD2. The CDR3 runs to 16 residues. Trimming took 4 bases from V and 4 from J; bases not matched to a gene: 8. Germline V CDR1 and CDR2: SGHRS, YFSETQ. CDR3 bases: TGCGCCAGCAGCGTGGGAGGACTAGCGGTTTACAATGAGCAGTTCTTC. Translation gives CASSVGGLAVYNEQFF.

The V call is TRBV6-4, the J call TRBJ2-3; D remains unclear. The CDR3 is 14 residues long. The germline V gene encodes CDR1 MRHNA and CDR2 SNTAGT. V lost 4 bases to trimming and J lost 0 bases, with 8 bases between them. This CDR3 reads CASSVAGSTDTQYF. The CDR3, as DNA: TGTGCCAGCAGTGTAGCCGGGAGCACAGATACGCAGTATTTT.

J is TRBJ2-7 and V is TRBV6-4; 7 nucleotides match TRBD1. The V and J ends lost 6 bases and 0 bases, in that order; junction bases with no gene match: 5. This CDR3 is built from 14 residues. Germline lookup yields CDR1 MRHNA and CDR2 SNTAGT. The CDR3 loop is CASRRGLRSYEQYF. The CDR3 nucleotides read TGTGCCAGCAGAAGGGGGCTCCGCTCCTACGAGCAGTACTTC.

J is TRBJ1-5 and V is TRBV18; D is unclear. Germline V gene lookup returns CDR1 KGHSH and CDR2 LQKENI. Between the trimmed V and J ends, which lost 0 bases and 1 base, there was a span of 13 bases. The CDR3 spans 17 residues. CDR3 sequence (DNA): TGTGCCAGCTCACCACCGACCCCGAGAGGGAGCAATCAGCCCCAGCATTTT. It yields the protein CASSPPTPRGSNQPQHF.

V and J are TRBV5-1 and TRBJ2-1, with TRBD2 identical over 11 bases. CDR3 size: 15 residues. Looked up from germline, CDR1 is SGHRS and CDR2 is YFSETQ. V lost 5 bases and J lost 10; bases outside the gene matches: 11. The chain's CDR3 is CASSFLAGGGGEQFF. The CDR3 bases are TGCGCCAGCAGTTTTCTAGCGGGAGGTGGCGGGGAGCAGTTCTTC. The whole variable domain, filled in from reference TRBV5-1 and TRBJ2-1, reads KAGVTQTPRYLIKTRGQQVTLSCSPISGHRSVSWYQQTPGQGLQFLFEYFSETQRNKGNFPGRFSGRQFSNSRSEMNVSTLELGDSALYLCASSFLAGGGGEQFFGPGTRLTVL.